The clone carrying this T cell receptor (beta chain) was detected only a few times. As yet, its antigen is unknown. A distinct unique molecular identifier was carried by each TCR cDNA molecule. TCRdb re-called the 5' RACE reads with MiXCR, one entry per CDR3 protein. The table includes 30,000 to 45,000 distinct CDR3 sequences, around 7.5% detected once. The entry originates in a study of spatial heterogeneity in lung cancer. Study context: Fewer alpha-chain than beta-chain sequences were consistently detected.

General observations from the study: Ubiquitous expanded tumor TCRs surfaced in blood more at resection than they did at follow-up.

V dropped 6 bases and J dropped 3; count of bases not matched to a gene: 1. CDR1 ENHRY and CDR2 SYGVKD come from the germline V gene. The CDR3 is made up of 13 amino acids. Noted time point: sample taken at primary tumor resection. The rearrangement uses TRBV10-3 and TRBJ1-1; 10 nucleotides agree with TRBD1. Sample: PBMCs, taken at surgery. This TCR was recovered from a male donor with early-stage non-small cell lung cancer. The CDR3 DNA is TGTGCCATCAGGGGGACAGGGGACACTGAAGCTTTCTTT. It encodes CAIRGTGDTEAFF.